The entry below describes one T cell receptor (beta chain). This CDR3 region has 21 residues. V lost 1 base to trimming and J lost 0 bases, with 22 bases between them. Per the germline V gene, CDR1 is LGHDT and CDR2 is YNNKEL (reference sequence). This sample stems from a study of blood T cell repertoires in COVID-19. As for the study in general: The origin of the acute and convalescent COVID-19 samples was the United States, Italy and Spain. In each case, the material was cDNA or gDNA derived from T cells, B-cell-depleted T cells, or PBMCs.

Study processing details: By means of reference gene primer amplification, nucleated cell counts were estimated. Measured with immunoSEQ multiplex PCR; TCRdb has only the in-frame clones, and not every one. V, J and clone size reflect that table, while D and trimming were determined from the DNA. The sample consists of around 120,000 clones, approximately 87% of them appearing once. Sequencing was performed on peripheral blood. The TCR sequence derives from a woman aged 65 to 85 with acute or convalescent COVID-19. The chain uses TRBV3-1 (or the pseudogene TRBV3-2) and TRBJ2-6; D possibly corresponds to TRBD2 (5 bases). For the CDR3, the DNA is TGTGCCAGCAGCCAAGGAGAGGACTGGTTCATTCCCGTCTCTGGGGCCAACGTCCTGACTTTC. Residues: CASSQGEDWFIPVSGANVLTF.